Below, 23 T cell receptor beta chains from the same sample are listed, as sequenced in a study of blood T cell repertoires in COVID-19 (dated by TCRdb to 2020 to 2022). Library prep was done by the immunoSEQ multiplex PCR assay. TCRdb obtained this table from immuneACCESS and retained in-frame rearrangements with V and J assigned. These tables miss some clones; where compared with another copy, unresolved V genes account for less than half of the shortfall, and the remainder is unexplained. This sample lists about 90,000 clones; 85% to 95% were detected once. The ten largest account for approximately 2.2% of the sample. Material for sequencing was peripheral blood. The origin of the receptors is a human donor with active COVID-19. The donor label of this sample is uncertain.

V usage is TRBV25-1 and J usage is TRBJ1-1; no definite D call. The CDR3 runs 14 residues. Trimming stripped 3 bases from V and 6 bases from J, with 14 bases between. CDR1 and CDR2 from the germline V gene are MGHDK and SYGVNS. DNA for the CDR3: TGTGCCAGCAGTGAGGCGGGCGACGTGTCTGAAGCTTTCTTT. Protein product: CASSEAGDVSEAFF.

By proportion, this clone is medium-sized (0.01 to 0.1%). The chain employs TRBV7-3 and TRBJ2-1; perhaps TRBD2 as D (6 bases). This CDR3 has 15 amino acids. Germline V gene lookup returns CDR1 SGHTA and CDR2 FQGTGA. V shed 3 bases and J shed 8 bases, with 17 bases lying between them. CDR3: CASSFSGGHADEQFF. The CDR3 nucleotides read TGTGCCAGCAGCTTTTCCGGGGGTCACGCCGATGAGCAGTTCTTC. The whole variable domain, filled in from reference TRBV7-3 and TRBJ2-1, reads GAGVSQTPSNKVTEKGKYVELRCDPISGHTALYWYRQSLGQGPEFLIYFQGTGAADDSGLPNDRFFAVRPEGSVSTLKIQRTERGDSAVYLCASSFSGGHADEQFFGPGTRLTVL.

This clone was seen just once. The chain links TRBV25-1 to TRBJ1-4; no clear D. The CDR3 covers 13 residues. Germline CDR1 MGHDK, CDR2 SYGVNS. V dropped 0 bases and J dropped 3 bases, with 2 bases sitting between them. The CDR3 DNA sequence: TGTGCCAGCAGTGAATACGCTAATGAAAAACTGTTTTTT. It specifies CASSEYANEKLFF. Together with reference TRBV25-1 and TRBJ1-4, the CDR3 gives the full variable domain: EADIYQTPRYLVIGTGKKITLECSQTMGHDKMYWYQQDPGMELHLIHYSYGVNSTEKGDLSSESTVSRIRTEHFPLTLESARPSHTSQYLCASSEYANEKLFFGSGTQLSVL.

This chain joins TRBV7-2 and TRBJ2-1, with TRBD2 identical over 10 bases. Germline V gene sequence: CDR1 SGHTA, CDR2 FQGNSA. J gave up 0 bases and V 3 bases, and 5 bases lay outside the gene matches. The CDR3 loop spans 17 amino acids. The CDR3 region is CASSFELAGRSYNEQFF. Here the CDR3 DNA reads TGTGCCAGCAGCTTCGAACTAGCGGGACGCTCCTACAATGAGCAGTTCTTC.

For the CDR3, the DNA is TGCGCCAGTGCCCCGGGACAGGGGGCCTACGAGCAGTACTTC. Translating gives CASAPGQGAYEQYF. The genes are TRBV10-2 and TRBJ2-7, with TRBD1 matching over 11 bases. The CDR3 contains 14 residues. Trimming cost V 9 bases and J 2 bases; bases outside gene matches: 6. The germline V gene has CDR1 WSHSY and CDR2 SAAADI.

The chain has TRBV18 and TRBJ1-4; D is perhaps TRBD1 (5 bases). This CDR3 comprises 16 residues. Germline loops: CDR1 KGHSH, CDR2 LQKENI. V lost 1 base, J lost 7 bases, and 16 bases lay in between. The CDR3 is CASSPLGQDGSEKLFF. The CDR3 bases are TGTGCCAGCTCACCACTGGGGCAGGACGGAAGTGAAAAACTGTTTTTT. The full variable domain, its missing parts supplied by reference TRBV18 and TRBJ1-4, is NAGVMQNPRHLVRRRGQEARLRCSPMKGHSHVYWYRQLPEEGLKFMVYLQKENIIDESGMPKERFSAEFPKEGPSILRIQQVVRGDSAAYFCASSPLGQDGSEKLFFGSGTQLSVL.

The CDR3 sequence: CASSLEPGGPYEQYF. CDR3 sequence (DNA): TGCGCCAGCAGCTTGGAACCAGGGGGCCCCTACGAGCAGTACTTC. This sequence joins TRBV5-1 and TRBJ2-7; 8 bases map to TRBD1. This CDR3 region has 15 residues. Trimming took 0 bases from V and 2 from J; bases not matched to a gene: 4. CDR1 and CDR2 from the germline V gene are SGHRS and YFSETQ.

The chain employs TRBV19 and TRBJ2-7, with D tentatively TRBD1 (7 bases). V was trimmed by 6 bases and J by 4 bases, leaving 13 bases between them. The CDR3 is 13 residues long. Germline CDR1 is LNHDA and CDR2 is SQIVND (reference sequence). The CDR3 nucleotides read TGTGCCAGTAGCAGGGGGGTGGGTTACGAGCAGTACTTC. The encoded protein is CASSRGVGYEQYF. The full variable domain, its missing parts supplied by reference TRBV19 and TRBJ2-7, is DGGITQSPKYLFRKEGQNVTLSCEQNLNHDAMYWYRQDPGQGLRLIYYSQIVNDFQKGDIAEGYSVSREKKESFPLTVTSAQKNPTAFYLCASSRGVGYEQYFGPGTRLTVT.

The genes are TRBV3-1 (or the pseudogene TRBV3-2) and TRBJ2-1; 11 nucleotides align to TRBD2. CDR1 is LGHDT, CDR2 YNNKEL, per germline (reference sequence). V lost 0 bases and J lost 11; bases outside the gene matches: 12. This CDR3 contains 17 residues. CDR3 DNA sequence: TGTGCCAGCAGCCAAGATCTCGGACTAGCGGGCCTTCTAAAGCAGTTCTTC. It is translated as CASSQDLGLAGLLKQFF.

The V call is TRBV10-3, the J call TRBJ1-5, with D perhaps matching TRBD1 (5 bases). Between the trimmed V and J ends, which lost 0 bases and 7 bases, there was a span of 13 bases. The CDR3 spans 15 residues. CDR1 and CDR2 (germline): ENHRY, SYGVKD. CDR3 in amino acids: CAISESGEGRQPQHF. CDR3 bases: TGTGCCATCAGTGAGTCAGGGGAGGGAAGACAGCCCCAGCATTTT.

V is TRBV7-6 and J is TRBJ2-5, with 12 bases that match TRBD2. The V gene's germline CDR1 is SGHVS and CDR2 FNYEAQ. V shed 4 bases, J shed 5 bases, and the junction held 2 bases outside the gene matches. CDR3 length: 14 amino acids. This CDR3 reads CASSWTSGEETQYF. CDR3 DNA sequence: TGTGCCAGCAGCTGGACTAGCGGGGAGGAGACCCAGTACTTC.

The chain employs TRBV5-1 and TRBJ1-6; weak D call: TRBD1 (6 bases). Germline CDR1 SGHRS, CDR2 YFSETQ. V was pared by 3 bases and J by 9 bases, with 16 bases between. CDR3 size: 15 residues. DNA of the CDR3: TGCGCCAGCAGCTCACAGGGTAGCCTTGTTTCACCCCTCCACTTT. This encodes CASSSQGSLVSPLHF.

V and J are TRBV5-6 and TRBJ2-7; unclear D gene. Trimming took off 0 bases at V and 0 bases at J, with 7 bases between the two ends. The CDR3 covers 14 residues. Germline assignment: CDR1 SGHDT and CDR2 YYEEEE. In DNA, the CDR3 is TGTGCCAGCAGCTTGGCAGCGATCTCCTACGAGCAGTACTTC. Amino acid sequence: CASSLAAISYEQYF.

This chain joins TRBV6-1 and TRBJ1-6, with TRBD1 as a possible D gene (6 bases). Germline CDR1 is MNHNS and CDR2 is SASEGT. The ends were cut back, 0 bases at V and 11 bases at J, with 8 bases in the middle. The length of the CDR3 is 13 residues. The CDR3 region has the DNA TGTGCCAGCAGTGAAGCAGGGGGGGCACCCCTCCACTTT. Its translation is CASSEAGGAPLHF.

The genes are TRBV10-3 and TRBJ1-4; 11 nucleotides align to TRBD1. J lost 6 bases, V lost 4 bases, and 1 base had no gene match. The CDR3 is 14 amino acids. Per the germline V gene, CDR1 is ENHRY and CDR2 is SYGVKD. CDR3 in DNA: TGTGCCATCAGTGCGGGACAGGGGGATGAAAAACTGTTTTTT. It codes for CAISAGQGDEKLFF.

The chain joins TRBV2 to TRBJ2-5; TRBD2 agrees at 15 bases. There are 16 residues in the CDR3. The germline V gene encodes CDR1 SNHLY and CDR2 FYNNEI. The V gene end was trimmed by 7 bases and the J gene end by 2 bases; junction bases not matched to a gene: 5. CDR3 sequence (DNA): TGTGCCAGCAATCTAGGACTAGCGGGGGGGCAAGAGACCCAGTACTTC. As protein: CASNLGLAGGQETQYF.

The rearrangement uses TRBV7-9 and TRBJ2-2; possibly TRBD1 for D (7 bases). Germline V CDR1 and CDR2: SEHNR, FQNEAQ (reference sequence). CDR3 length: 17 residues. Trimming shortened V by 0 bases and J by 4 bases, and 15 bases separated the two germline ends. This CDR3 is CASSLARSQGGTGELFF. CDR3 DNA: TGTGCCAGCAGCTTAGCGCGATCGCAGGGGGGCACCGGGGAGCTGTTTTTT. Based on the CDR3 plus reference TRBV7-9 and TRBJ2-2, the full variable domain is DTGVSQNPRHKITKRGQNVTFRCDPISEHNRLYWYRQTLGQGPEFLTYFQNEAQLEKSRLLSDRFSAERPKGSFSTLEIQRTEQGDSAMYLCASSLARSQGGTGELFFGEGSRLTVL.

The chain joins TRBV6-1 to TRBJ2-7; TRBD1 matches at 7 bases. This CDR3 is 16 amino acids long. Germline lookup yields CDR1 MNHNS and CDR2 SASEGT. J was trimmed by 0 bases and V by 4 bases; bases with no gene match: 9. CDR3 in amino acids: CASSGLRQGSSYEQYF. The CDR3 DNA is TGTGCCAGCAGTGGCCTACGACAGGGAAGCTCCTACGAGCAGTACTTC.

This chain links TRBV7-9 with TRBJ2-5; D might be TRBD1 (6 bases). The CDR3 has 15 amino acids. V lost 3 bases, J lost 1 base, and 12 bases lay in between. Germline lookup yields CDR1 SEHNR and CDR2 FQNEAQ (reference sequence). For the CDR3, the DNA is TGTGCCAGCAGCTTCACAGGGTTCCCCCAAGAGACCCAGTACTTC. Protein sequence: CASSFTGFPQETQYF.

CDR3 nucleotides: TGTGCCAGCAGTTTTGAACCTACCTACGAGCAGTACTTC. Protein sequence: CASSFEPTYEQYF. The V and J genes are TRBV12-3 or TRBV12-4 and TRBJ2-7; D ambiguous. The ends were cut back, 3 bases at V and 2 bases at J, with 8 bases in the middle. This CDR3 has 13 amino acids.

This clone was seen a single time. This chain uses TRBV11-2 with TRBJ2-2, with a weak D call TRBD1 (5 bases). The CDR3 has 13 amino acids. Germline V gene sequence: CDR1 SGHAT, CDR2 FQNNGV. V was shortened by 1 base and J by 8 bases, with 8 bases between the two germline ends. This chain's CDR3 is CASSLVGHGELFF. The CDR3 DNA reads TGTGCCAGCAGCTTAGTGGGGCATGGGGAGCTGTTTTTT. The entire variable domain, with the rest obtained from reference TRBV11-2 and TRBJ2-2, is as follows: EAGVAQSPRYKIIEKRQSVAFWCNPISGHATLYWYQQILGQGPKLLIQFQNNGVVDDSQLPKDRFSAERLKGVDSTLKIQPAKLEDSAVYLCASSLVGHGELFFGEGSRLTVL.

This clone appeared many times. J is TRBJ2-2 and V is TRBV18, with D possibly TRBD1 on 5 matching bases. In germline, CDR1 is KGHSH, CDR2 LQKENI. The CDR3 runs 14 residues. Trimming shortened V by 4 bases and J by 0 bases, and 6 bases separated the two germline ends. The DNA for the CDR3 is TGTGCCAGCTCACAGACAGCGAACACCGGGGAGCTGTTTTTT. As protein: CASSQTANTGELFF.

In this sample, this clone turned up a few times. CDR3 in amino acids: CSVRLAGSYEQYF. The CDR3 region has the DNA TGCAGCGTTCGACTAGCGGGGTCCTACGAGCAGTACTTC. The rearrangement links TRBV29-1 to TRBJ2-7, with 11 bases aligning to TRBD2. The length of the CDR3 is 13 residues. The germline V gene has CDR1 SQVTM and CDR2 ANQGSEA. V was clipped by 5 bases and J by 1 base; unmatched bases: 1.